This record covers a single T cell receptor (beta chain). Its antigen remains unidentified. Within one base of it there is no much larger clone, and no base qualities were kept. This specimen comes from a study of blood T cell repertoires in COVID-19 (dated by TCRdb to the early 2020s). Background on the whole study: Collaborator samples came from the United States, Italy and Spain and covered acute and convalescent phases of COVID-19. The repertoires were released in a freely available public database meant as a resource for research on the immune response to SARS-CoV-2. Samples were obtained from the ongoing ImmuneRACE study (first 160 participants) and from over 1,000 subjects provided by 6 global collaborators. Where HLA class I and class II types were available, the types were taken from metadata supplied by the sample provider, not from assay-based typing. Deeply sampled blood TCRbeta repertoires from subjects exposed to, actively infected with, or recovered from COVID-19 were included in the dataset. The prospective study material was composed of cDNA or gDNA derived from T cells, B-cell-depleted T cells, or PBMCs. Sample metadata almost always included a de-identified subject ID, COVID-19 status, age in years and sex.

The germline V gene (reference sequence) specifies LNHDA as CDR1 and SQIVND as CDR2. Unmatched junction bases come to 7, with V trimmed by 5 bases and J by 2 bases. Spanning cysteine to phenylalanine, the CDR3 consists of 15 amino acids. Kept here is only the CDR3 DNA, which spans 45 bases and is read in frame from base 1. What the authors observed across the whole study: How much clinical and demographic metadata was included differed by source and by participant, and the metadata was provided uncurated.

Whole blood was collected in K2EDTA tubes by collaborating institutions according to the institutions' own protocols. Collaborator samples were shipped for TCRbeta analysis as frozen whole blood, isolated PBMCs, or DNA extracted from either sample type. The immunoSEQ Assay, a bias-controlled multiplex PCR, was used to amplify TCRbeta CDR3 regions from genomic DNA. The paper's processing steps were these. The number of nucleated cells in each sample was estimated by amplification of reference gene primers within the assay. Sequence reads were collapsed and filtered to measure the absolute abundance of every unique TCRbeta CDR3 rearrangement. For each sample, productive Simpson clonality was calculated as the square root of Simpson's diversity index over productive rearrangements. The immuneACCESS repertoire file appears here via TCRdb, limited to in-frame rearrangements. These files lack a portion of the clones; in checked studies, under half of the deficit traces to unresolved V genes, and the cause of the others is not known. The V and J calls and clone size were taken over from that table, and D and trimming were inferred from the DNA. A total of roughly 43,000 clones appear in this sample, more than 80% of them only once. The ten largest clones take up 6.5% to 9% of the sample.

Material: peripheral blood. The chain couples TRBV19 to TRBJ2-7; 9 central bases correspond to TRBD1. The sequence was obtained from a man in his 60s with active COVID-19. The CDR3: CASSFTGTGTYEQYF. The DNA reads as follows: TGTGCCAGTAGTTTCACCGGGACAGGGACCTACGAGCAGTACTTC.